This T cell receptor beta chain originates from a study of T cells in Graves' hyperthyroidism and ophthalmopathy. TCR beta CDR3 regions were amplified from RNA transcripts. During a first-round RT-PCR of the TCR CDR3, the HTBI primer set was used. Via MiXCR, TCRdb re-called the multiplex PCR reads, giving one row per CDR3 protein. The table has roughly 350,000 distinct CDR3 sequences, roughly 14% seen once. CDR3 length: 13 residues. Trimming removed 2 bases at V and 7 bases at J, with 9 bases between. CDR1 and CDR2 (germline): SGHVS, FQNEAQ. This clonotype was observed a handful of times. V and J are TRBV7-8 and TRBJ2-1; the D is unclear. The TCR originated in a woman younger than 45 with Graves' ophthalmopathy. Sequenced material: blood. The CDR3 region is CASSLMGWNEQFF. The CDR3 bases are TGTGCCAGCAGCTTAATGGGATGGAATGAGCAGTTCTTC.